This TCR beta chain was documented in a study of blood T cell repertoires in COVID-19. Whole-study context: Donors in the United States, Italy and Spain gave samples during acute or convalescent COVID-19. T cells, B-cell-depleted T cells, or PBMCs provided the cDNA or gDNA that served as material.

Authors' methods: From reference gene primer amplification, estimates of nucleated cell counts were derived. TCRdb's copy holds only in-frame clones and misses some; the assay was immunoSEQ multiplex PCR. D and trimming were read from the DNA, whereas the V and J calls and clone size are those reported in that table. The table lists around 100,000 clones, 70% to 80% of them singletons. The germline V and J ends were trimmed by 4 bases and 5 bases, with 13 bases remaining between them. Germline-derived CDR1 and CDR2 are SGHRS and YFSETQ. The CDR3 is 14 amino acids. This receptor was obtained from a woman aged 70 to 79 with acute or convalescent COVID-19. Material for sequencing was peripheral blood. V gene TRBV5-1 combines with J gene TRBJ1-5, with a possible D match to TRBD1 (6 bases). The CDR3 DNA is TGCGCCAGCAGCGCAGGGGCAGGGGATCAGCCCCAGCATTTT. Its protein is CASSAGAGDQPQHF.